This T cell receptor beta chain came from a study of blood T cell repertoires in COVID-19 (dated by TCRdb to 2020 to 2022). Notes on the research overall: The collaborator samples originated in the United States, Italy and Spain and spanned the acute and convalescent phases of COVID-19. Subjects who had been exposed to COVID-19, were actively infected with it, or had recovered from it provided the deeply sampled blood TCRbeta repertoires that made up the dataset. The material from the prospective study consisted of cDNA or gDNA derived from T cells, B-cell-depleted T cells, or PBMCs. Where HLA class I and class II types were available, the types were taken from metadata supplied by the sample provider, not from assay-based typing. Sample metadata almost always included a de-identified subject ID, COVID-19 status, age in years and sex. A freely available public database, intended as a resource for researchers studying the immune response to SARS-CoV-2, is where the repertoires were released. Samples were obtained from the ongoing ImmuneRACE study (first 160 participants) and from over 1,000 subjects provided by 6 global collaborators.

This clone was found a few times. The target of this receptor is not known. Per-nucleotide qualities are absent, and no much larger clonotype sits a single base away. The paper as a whole reports these results and caveats: The amount of clinical and demographic metadata varied by source and participant and was provided uncurated.

The immunoSEQ Assay, a bias-controlled multiplex PCR, was used to amplify TCRbeta CDR3 regions from genomic DNA. As for how the authors treated the data: Nucleated cell counts per sample were estimated from amplification of reference gene primers within the assay. Sequence reads were collapsed and filtered to measure the absolute abundance of every unique TCRbeta CDR3 rearrangement. For each sample, productive Simpson clonality was calculated as the square root of Simpson's diversity index across productive rearrangements. TCRdb took this table from immuneACCESS and kept in-frame rearrangements with V and J called. Such tables lack part of the clones; where checked against another copy, unresolved V genes explain under half of the gap, and the rest is unexplained. V and J calls plus clone size are reproduced from that table; the DNA served to infer D and trimming. In all, the sample holds around 300,000 clones, and approximately 88% of those were seen once. Just under 1% of the sample is in the top ten clones.

V is reduced by 5 bases and J by 7 bases, leaving a spacing of 15 bases between them. The germline V gene (reference sequence) gives CDR1 as GTSNPN and CDR2 as SVGIG. Inclusive of the bounding cysteine and phenylalanine, the CDR3 is 13 residues long. Kept here is only the CDR3 DNA, which spans 39 bases and is read in frame from base 1. Enrolling through a virtual design, the prospective study's participants ranged in age from roughly 18 to 89 years and lived across 20 to 25 United States geographic areas. In the prospective study, cohorts were assigned on the basis of participant-reported clinical history obtained from a screening survey and a study questionnaire. Recovered participants in ImmuneRACE Cohort 3 were defined by two consecutive negative NP/OP PCR tests, clearance by a healthcare professional, or resolution of symptoms. In the prospective study, mobile phlebotomists collected whole blood, serum and a nasopharyngeal or oropharyngeal swab from each participant. Over a 2-month period, participants in the prospective study had the option of providing additional blood draws and questionnaires. Blood samples from the prospective study were shipped frozen or at room temperature prior to DNA extraction.

The V and J segments used are TRBV30 and TRBJ1-5; possibly the D gene is TRBD1, per 6 matching bases. The sequence was collected from a woman younger than 45 who had recovered from COVID-19. The sequencing input was PBMCs or T cells enriched from blood (not recorded which). CDR3 loop: CAWGGAGLQPQHF. The DNA reads TGTGCCTGGGGGGGGGCAGGGTTACAGCCCCAGCATTTT.